These T cell receptor beta chains were read from a single sample in a study of blood T cells in healthy people across ages. Via MiXCR, TCRdb re-called the 5' RACE reads, giving one row per CDR3 protein. This table has about 1.1 million distinct CDR3 sequences, around two fifths appearing once. Sequenced material: blood. The receptors were sampled from a young man in good health. Both conserved end residues are part of each CDR3. The D gene is left open where the match is weak. Clone size, where shown, is once, few, many, or a class for clones that have expanded.

NA	many	TRBV7-2	TRBJ2-3	CASTAWTGADTQYF	TGTGCCAGCACCGCGTGGACCGGAGCAGATACGCAGTATTTT
NA	NA	TRBV4-2	TRBJ1-1	CASSRRLVTEAFF	TGTGCCAGCAGCCGCCGACTGGTCACTGAAGCTTTCTTT
NA	NA	TRBV5-1	TRBJ2-3	CASSFSSLEDTQYF	TGCGCCAGCAGCTTTAGCTCTTTGGAAGATACGCAGTATTTT
NA	NA	TRBV10-3	TRBJ1-1	CAISEGGLSTEAFF	TGTGCCATCAGTGAAGGTGGTTTGAGCACTGAAGCTTTCTTT
NA	NA	TRBV6-6	TRBJ1-1	CASSYSDTLIYFF	TGTGCCAGCAGTTACTCAGACACCCTCATTTATTTCTTT
NA	NA	TRBV13	TRBJ2-2	CASSLDRLFSGELFF	TGTGCCAGCAGCTTAGACAGATTGTTCTCCGGGGAGCTGTTTTTT
NA	NA	TRBV5-1	TRBJ2-3	CASSLRVALADISTETQYF	TGCGCCAGCAGCTTGAGGGTTGCTCTAGCCGATATAAGCACAGAGACGCAGTATTTT
NA	few	TRBV4-3	TRBJ2-5	CASSQIPALGETQYF	TGCGCCAGCAGCCAGATACCTGCTCTGGGTGAGACCCAGTACTTC
NA	NA	TRBV5-1	TRBJ2-1	CASSLGSKDNEQFF	TGCGCCAGCAGCTTGGGCTCAAAGGACAATGAGCAGTTCTTC
TRBD1	NA	TRBV28	TRBJ1-1	CASSFRTGFENTEAFF	TGTGCCAGCAGTTTCCGGACAGGGTTTGAGAACACTGAAGCTTTCTTT
NA	once	TRBV20-1	TRBJ1-6	CSAAPPSSYNSPLHF	TGCAGTGCGGCCCCACCAAGCTCCTATAATTCACCCCTCCACTTT
TRBD1	many	TRBV12-3/TRBV12-4	TRBJ1-2	CASGQAGVGGYTF	TGTGCCAGCGGACAGGCGGGAGTGGGTGGCTACACCTTC
NA	NA	TRBV24-1	TRBJ2-2	CATSDLDPRSGELFF	TGTGCCACCAGTGATTTGGACCCGAGGAGCGGGGAGCTGTTTTTT
NA	few	TRBV7-2	TRBJ2-3	CASSLGLVQDTQYF	TGTGCCAGCAGCTTAGGACTAGTCCAAGATACGCAGTATTTT
TRBD1	NA	TRBV28	TRBJ2-3	CASSLLPRTGDTQYF	TGTGCCAGCAGCTTATTACCTCGGACAGGGGATACGCAGTATTTT
TRBD1	few	TRBV20-1	TRBJ1-2	CSARDPGQGLNIYGYTF	TGCAGTGCTAGAGATCCGGGACAGGGGCTGAATATCTATGGCTACACCTTC
TRBD1	NA	TRBV20-1	TRBJ1-2	CSAPRDRSNYGYTF	TGCAGTGCACCTAGGGACAGGTCTAACTATGGCTACACCTTC
TRBD1	NA	TRBV12-3/TRBV12-4	TRBJ1-4	CASSLNPGGSEKLFF	TGTGCCAGCAGTTTGAACCCAGGGGGGAGTGAAAAACTGTTTTTT
TRBD1	many	TRBV7-9	TRBJ2-7	CASSSRTGTNYEQYF	TGTGCCAGCAGCTCCAGGACAGGGACGAACTACGAGCAGTACTTC
NA	few	TRBV20-1	TRBJ2-1	CSARSGPSSYNEQFF	TGCAGTGCTAGGAGCGGGCCAAGCTCCTACAATGAGCAGTTCTTC
NA	NA	TRBV7-2	TRBJ1-1	CASSSTVAVNTEAFF	TGTGCCAGCAGCTCCACCGTGGCAGTAAACACTGAAGCTTTCTTT
NA	NA	TRBV4-3	TRBJ1-1	CASSHSTGPNTEAFF	TGCGCCAGCAGCCACTCGACCGGCCCGAACACTGAAGCTTTCTTT
NA	few	TRBV18	TRBJ2-1	CASSVSQNNEQFF	TGTGCCAGCTCAGTTTCCCAGAACAATGAGCAGTTCTTC
NA	many	TRBV7-2	TRBJ1-1	CASSLPTGNTEAFF	TGTGCCAGCAGCCTCCCGACAGGGAACACTGAAGCTTTCTTT
NA	NA	TRBV12-3/TRBV12-4	TRBJ1-2	CASSLGGFGYTF	TGTGCCAGCAGTTTAGGCGGATTTGGCTACACCTTC
NA	NA	TRBV12-3/TRBV12-4	TRBJ1-1	CASRKQESNTEAFF	TGTGCCAGCCGTAAACAGGAGTCGAACACTGAAGCTTTCTTT
NA	NA	TRBV28	TRBJ2-7	CASRVLGDNHEQYF	TGTGCCAGCCGTGTGCTAGGGGATAACCACGAGCAGTACTTC
NA	NA	TRBV12-5	TRBJ2-1	CASGLDYNEQFF	TGTGCTAGTGGTTTGGACTACAATGAGCAGTTCTTC
NA	NA	TRBV6-5	TRBJ2-7	CASRAGALREQYF	TGTGCCAGCAGGGCAGGGGCATTGCGCGAGCAGTACTTC
TRBD1	NA	TRBV6-1	TRBJ1-2	CASSVRQGYGYTF	TGTGCCAGCAGTGTCAGACAGGGCTATGGCTACACCTTC
NA	few	TRBV7-8	TRBJ2-3	CASSLDDGPNTDTQYF	TGTGCCAGCAGCTTAGACGACGGACCAAACACAGATACGCAGTATTTT
NA	NA	TRBV5-1	TRBJ2-1	CASSRDGNEQFF	TGCGCCAGCAGTCGGGATGGGAATGAGCAGTTCTTC
NA	NA	TRBV4-1	TRBJ2-3	CASSQDRNRGSTDTQYF	TGCGCCAGCAGCCAAGATAGGAACAGAGGAAGCACAGATACGCAGTATTTT
TRBD2	NA	TRBV20-1	TRBJ2-3	CSARDARAGGPDTQYF	TGCAGTGCTAGAGATGCGCGAGCGGGGGGGCCAGATACGCAGTATTTT
TRBD2	NA	TRBV6-5	TRBJ2-1	CASSLSLAGGGVYNEQFF	TGTGCCAGCAGTTTGAGTCTAGCGGGGGGCGGGGTGTACAATGAGCAGTTCTTC
TRBD1	few	TRBV20-1	TRBJ2-1	CSARYRGTGGYNEQFF	TGCAGTGCTAGATACCGCGGGACAGGGGGTTACAATGAGCAGTTCTTC
NA	NA	TRBV10-3	TRBJ2-7	CAISESAGRGYEQYF	TGTGCCATCAGTGAGTCAGCTGGCCGAGGCTACGAGCAGTACTTC
TRBD2	NA	TRBV12-3/TRBV12-4	TRBJ2-5	CASSLGGGHQETQYF	TGTGCCAGCAGTTTAGGCGGGGGACACCAAGAGACCCAGTACTTC
NA	NA	TRBV3-1	TRBJ1-1	CASSGYDKHTEAFF	TGTGCCAGCAGCGGATACGACAAGCACACTGAAGCTTTCTTT
TRBD1	many	TRBV6-6	TRBJ2-1	CASSDGQGTYNEQFF	TGTGCCAGCAGCGACGGACAGGGGACCTACAATGAGCAGTTCTTC
TRBD1	few	TRBV12-3/TRBV12-4	TRBJ1-2	CASSPTRTGSGYTF	TGTGCCAGCAGCCCAACCCGGACAGGCTCTGGGTACACCTTC